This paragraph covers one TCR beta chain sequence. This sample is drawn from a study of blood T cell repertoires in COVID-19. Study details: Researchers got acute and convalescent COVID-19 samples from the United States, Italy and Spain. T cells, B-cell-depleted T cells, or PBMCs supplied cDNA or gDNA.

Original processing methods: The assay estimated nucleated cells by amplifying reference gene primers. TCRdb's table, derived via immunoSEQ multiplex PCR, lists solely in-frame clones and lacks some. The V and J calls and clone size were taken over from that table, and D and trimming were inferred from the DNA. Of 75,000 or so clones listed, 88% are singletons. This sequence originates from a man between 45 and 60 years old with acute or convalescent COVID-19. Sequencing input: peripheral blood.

CDR3 coding DNA: TGTGCCACCAGTGACCCATCAGGGGGTAGCTCCTACGAGCAGTACTTC. Its protein is CATSDPSGGSSYEQYF. The V gene is TRBV24-1, the J gene TRBJ2-7, with 7 bases that match TRBD1. Per germline, CDR1 KGHDR and CDR2 SFDVKD. Germline trimming cut 4 bases from V and 0 bases from J; bases unmatched to any gene: 8. This CDR3 is built from 16 residues.